These T cell receptor beta chains were read from a single sample in a study of vaccination effects on CD4 cells after COVID-19. The data were produced by immunoSEQ multiplex PCR, yet TCRdb's version contains in-frame clones alone and is incomplete. Here the sample spans about 26,000 clones, about three quarters being singletons. These receptors lack a known antigen. Material: CD4+ T cells from PBMCs cultured with SARS-CoV-2 spike peptides, obtained after COVID-19 vaccination. These receptors all stem from a human donor who received a COVID-19 vaccine. Some clones in this sample may be carry-over from other donors' samples. Both conserved end residues are part of each CDR3. D genes are given only for firm matches. Only some rows state a clone size, as once, few, many or a class for expanded clones.

j_gene | abundance | v_gene | d_gene | CDR3nt | CDR3aa
TRBJ2-5 | once | TRBV10-3 | TRBD2 | TGTGCCATCAGTGAGTCGCCTAGCGGGGGAGTTGAGACCCAGTACTTC | CAISESPSGGVETQYF
TRBJ1-3 | - | TRBV5-1 | - | TGCGCCAGCAGCGACGACAGGTTTAGCTCTGGAAACACCATATATTTT | CASSDDRFSSGNTIYF
TRBJ1-1 | - | TRBV19 | - | TGTGCCAGTAGTTTATGGACGGTAAACACTGAAGCTTTCTTT | CASSLWTVNTEAFF
TRBJ1-2 | - | TRBV18 | - | TGTGCCAGCTCACTCACCCCCGATACCTATGGCTACACCTTC | CASSLTPDTYGYTF
TRBJ2-6 | - | TRBV5-6 | TRBD1 | TGTGCCAGCAGCCCCGGGACAGGAGGTAGAGGGGCCAACGTCCTGACTTTC | CASSPGTGGRGANVLTF
TRBJ2-2 | - | TRBV7-3 | - | TGTGCCAGCAGCTTAACGGATGTGGGGGAGCTGTTTTTT | CASSLTDVGELFF
TRBJ1-1 | - | TRBV5-1 | TRBD1 | TGCGCCAGCAGCTTCGTGCAGGGGGTAGTAACTGAAGCTTTCTTT | CASSFVQGVVTEAFF
TRBJ2-5 | - | TRBV6-6 | - | TGTGCCAGCAGTTACTCCCGCGGGGTACAAGAGACCCAGTACTTC | CASSYSRGVQETQYF
TRBJ1-4 | - | TRBV3-1/TRBV3-2 | - | TGTGCCAGCAGCCAAGGACAGGTACTCCCTGAAAAACTGTTTTTT | CASSQGQVLPEKLFF
TRBJ2-5 | - | TRBV6-5 | - | TGTGCCAGCCTGGGTCAGGGTCTAGAGACCCAGTACTTC | CASLGQGLETQYF
TRBJ1-1 | - | TRBV19 | TRBD1 | TGTGCCAGTCGCCGGGACAGGGCCGACACTGAAGCTTTCTTT | CASRRDRADTEAFF
TRBJ2-3 | few | TRBV19 | - | TGTGCCAGTAGTATTATAGCAAGGGGACGAGATACGCAGTATTTT | CASSIIARGRDTQYF
TRBJ1-2 | - | TRBV6-5 | - | TGTGCCAGCAGGACCGGGACGGCCTATGGCTACACCTTC | CASRTGTAYGYTF
TRBJ1-5 | few | TRBV27 | TRBD1 | TGTGCCAGCAGTCCACTGGACAGGGGCGCCAATCAGCCCCAGCATTTT | CASSPLDRGANQPQHF
TRBJ1-2 | few | TRBV3-1/TRBV3-2 | - | TGTGCCAGCAGCCCGGGACGGTGGGGCTACACCTTC | CASSPGRWGYTF
TRBJ1-1 | - | TRBV2 | TRBD1 | TGTGCCAGCAGTGAGGACAGGTTAAGCACTGAAGCTTTCTTT | CASSEDRLSTEAFF
TRBJ1-4 | - | TRBV30 | TRBD1 | TGTGCCCGGGCCACAGGGGGTGGAGAAAAACTGTTTTTT | CARATGGGEKLFF